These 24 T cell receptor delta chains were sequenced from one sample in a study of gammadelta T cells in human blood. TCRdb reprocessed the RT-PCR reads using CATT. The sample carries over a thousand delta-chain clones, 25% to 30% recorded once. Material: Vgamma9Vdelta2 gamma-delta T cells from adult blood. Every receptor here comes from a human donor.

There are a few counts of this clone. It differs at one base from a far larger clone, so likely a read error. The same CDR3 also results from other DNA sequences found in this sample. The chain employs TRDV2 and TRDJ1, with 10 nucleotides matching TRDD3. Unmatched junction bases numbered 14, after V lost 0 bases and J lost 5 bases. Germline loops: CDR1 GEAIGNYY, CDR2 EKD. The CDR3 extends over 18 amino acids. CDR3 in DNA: TGTGCCTGTGACACCCTTTTGGGTACTGGGGGATCTGATGATAAACTCATCTTT. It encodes CACDTLLGTGGSDDKLIF.

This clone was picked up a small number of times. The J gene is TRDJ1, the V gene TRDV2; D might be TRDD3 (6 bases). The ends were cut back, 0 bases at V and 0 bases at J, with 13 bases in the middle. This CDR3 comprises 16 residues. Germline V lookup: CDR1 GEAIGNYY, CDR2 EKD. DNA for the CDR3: TGTGCCTGTGACACCGTAGGGGATTTAAACACCGATAAACTCATCTTT. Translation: CACDTVGDLNTDKLIF.

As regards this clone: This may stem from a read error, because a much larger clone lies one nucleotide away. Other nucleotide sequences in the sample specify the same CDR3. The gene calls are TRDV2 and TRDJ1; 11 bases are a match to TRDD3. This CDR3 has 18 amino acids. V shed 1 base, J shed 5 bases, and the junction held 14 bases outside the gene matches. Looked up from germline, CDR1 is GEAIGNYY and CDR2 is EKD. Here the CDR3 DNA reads TGTGCCTGTGACACGGTAGGGATGGGGGATACGGGGACAGATAAACTCATCTTT. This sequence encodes CACDTVGMGDTGTDKLIF.

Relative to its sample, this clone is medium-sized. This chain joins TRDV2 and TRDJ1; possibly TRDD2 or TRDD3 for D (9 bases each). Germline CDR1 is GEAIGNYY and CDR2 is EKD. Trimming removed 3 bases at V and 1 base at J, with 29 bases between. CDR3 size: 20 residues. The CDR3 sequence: CACDLLPTNTGIRSTDKLIF. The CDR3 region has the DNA TGTGCCTGTGACCTCCTTCCTACCAACACGGGGATACGCAGCACCGATAAACTCATCTTT.

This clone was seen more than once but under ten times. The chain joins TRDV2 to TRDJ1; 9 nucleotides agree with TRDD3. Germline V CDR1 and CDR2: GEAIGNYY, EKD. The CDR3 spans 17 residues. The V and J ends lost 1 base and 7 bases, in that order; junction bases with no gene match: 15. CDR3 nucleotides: TGTGCCTGTGACACTTTGGATCCGGGGGATACTCTAAGTAAACTCATCTTT. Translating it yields CACDTLDPGDTLSKLIF.

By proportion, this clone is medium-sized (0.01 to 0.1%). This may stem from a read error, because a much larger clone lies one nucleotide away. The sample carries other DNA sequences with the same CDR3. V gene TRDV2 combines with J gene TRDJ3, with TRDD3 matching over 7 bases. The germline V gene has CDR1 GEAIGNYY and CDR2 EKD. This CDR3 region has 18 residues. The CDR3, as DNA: TGTGCCTGTGACACGGGATACTCTTCGTCCTGGGACACTCGACAGATGTTTTTC. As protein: CACDTGYSSSWDTRQMFF.

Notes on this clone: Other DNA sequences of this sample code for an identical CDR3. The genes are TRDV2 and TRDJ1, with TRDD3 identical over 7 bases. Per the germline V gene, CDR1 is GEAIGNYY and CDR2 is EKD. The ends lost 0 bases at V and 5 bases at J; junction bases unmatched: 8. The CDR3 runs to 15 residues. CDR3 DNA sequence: TGTGCCTGTGACACCGTGGGGGAACGCACAGATAAACTCATCTTT. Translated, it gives CACDTVGERTDKLIF.

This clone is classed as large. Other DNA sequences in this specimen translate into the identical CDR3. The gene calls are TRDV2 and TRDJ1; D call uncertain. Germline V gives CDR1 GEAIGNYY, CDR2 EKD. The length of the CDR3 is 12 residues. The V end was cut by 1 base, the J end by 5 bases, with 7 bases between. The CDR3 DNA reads TGTGCCTGTGACACTGAGAGGGATAAACTCATCTTT. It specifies CACDTERDKLIF.

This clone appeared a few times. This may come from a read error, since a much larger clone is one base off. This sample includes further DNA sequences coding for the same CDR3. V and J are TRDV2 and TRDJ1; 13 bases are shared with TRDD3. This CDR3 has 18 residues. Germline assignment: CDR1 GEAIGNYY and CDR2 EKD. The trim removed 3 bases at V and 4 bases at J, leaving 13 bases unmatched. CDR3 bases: TGTGCCTGTGACTCCCTAGTACTGGGGGATACGCATGGCGATAAACTCATCTTT. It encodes CACDSLVLGDTHGDKLIF.

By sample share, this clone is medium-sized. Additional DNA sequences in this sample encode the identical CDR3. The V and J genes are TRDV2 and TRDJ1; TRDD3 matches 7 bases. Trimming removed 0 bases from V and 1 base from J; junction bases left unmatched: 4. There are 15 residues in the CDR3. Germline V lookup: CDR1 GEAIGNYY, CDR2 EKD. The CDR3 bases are TGTGCCTGTGACACCGTGGGGGAACGCACCGATAAACTCATCTTT. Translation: CACDTVGERTDKLIF.

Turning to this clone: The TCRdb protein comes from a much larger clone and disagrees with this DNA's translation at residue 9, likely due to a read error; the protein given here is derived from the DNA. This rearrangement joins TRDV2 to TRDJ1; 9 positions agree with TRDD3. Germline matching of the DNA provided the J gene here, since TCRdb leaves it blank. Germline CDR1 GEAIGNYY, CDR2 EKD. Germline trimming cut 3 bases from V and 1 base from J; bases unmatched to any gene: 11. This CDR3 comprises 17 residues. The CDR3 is CACDALLGDPVTDKLIF. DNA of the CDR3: TGTGCCTGTGACGCCCTACTGGGGGACCCCGTCACCGATAAACTCATCTTT.

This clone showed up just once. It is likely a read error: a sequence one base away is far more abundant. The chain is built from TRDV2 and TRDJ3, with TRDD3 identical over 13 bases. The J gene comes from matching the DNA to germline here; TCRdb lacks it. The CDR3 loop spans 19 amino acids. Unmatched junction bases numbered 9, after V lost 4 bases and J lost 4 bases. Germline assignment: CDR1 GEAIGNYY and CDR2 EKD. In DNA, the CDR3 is TGTGCCTGTGATAGCGTACTGGGGGATACGTTGTGGGACACCCGACAGATGTTTTTC. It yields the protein CACDSVLGDTLWDTRQMFF.

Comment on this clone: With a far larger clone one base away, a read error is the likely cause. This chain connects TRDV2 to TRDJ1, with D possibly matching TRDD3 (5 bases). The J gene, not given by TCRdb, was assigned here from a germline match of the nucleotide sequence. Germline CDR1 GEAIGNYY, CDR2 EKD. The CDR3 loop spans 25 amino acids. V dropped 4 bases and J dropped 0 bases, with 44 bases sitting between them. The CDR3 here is CACETVRLSVAGALTPKINTDKLIF. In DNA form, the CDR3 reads TGTGCCTGTGAAACCGTAAGATTAAGCGTGGCGGGGGCCTTGACCCCGAAGATAAACACCGATAAACTCATCTTT.

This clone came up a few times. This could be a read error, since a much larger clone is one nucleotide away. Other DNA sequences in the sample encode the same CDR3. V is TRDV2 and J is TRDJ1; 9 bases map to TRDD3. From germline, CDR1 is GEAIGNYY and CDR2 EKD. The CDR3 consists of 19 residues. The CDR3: CACDTVRDWGTKYTDKLIF. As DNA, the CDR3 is TGTGCCTGTGACACCGTGCGGGACTGGGGGACCAAGTACACTGATAAACTCATCTTT.

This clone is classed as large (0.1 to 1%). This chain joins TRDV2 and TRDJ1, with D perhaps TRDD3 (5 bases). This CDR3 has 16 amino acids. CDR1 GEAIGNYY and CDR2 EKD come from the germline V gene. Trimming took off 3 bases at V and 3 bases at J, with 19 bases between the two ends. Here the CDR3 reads CACDGVGGLSADKLIF. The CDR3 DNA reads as TGTGCCTGTGACGGGGTCGGGGGGCTAAGTGCCGATAAACTCATCTTT.

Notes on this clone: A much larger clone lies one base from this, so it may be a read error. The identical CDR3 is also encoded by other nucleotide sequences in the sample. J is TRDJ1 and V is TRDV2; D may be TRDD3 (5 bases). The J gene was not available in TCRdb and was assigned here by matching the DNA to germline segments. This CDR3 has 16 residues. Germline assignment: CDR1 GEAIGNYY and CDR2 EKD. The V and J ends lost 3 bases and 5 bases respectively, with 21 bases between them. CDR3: CACDLVSGKGTDKLIF. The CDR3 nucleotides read TGTGCCTGTGACTTAGTCAGTGGTAAGGGGACTGATAAACTCATCTTT.

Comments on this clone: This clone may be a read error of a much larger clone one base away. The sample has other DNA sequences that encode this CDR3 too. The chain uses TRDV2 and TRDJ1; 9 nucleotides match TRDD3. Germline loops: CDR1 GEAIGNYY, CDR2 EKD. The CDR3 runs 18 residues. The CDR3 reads CACDTVLGDRSYTDKLIF. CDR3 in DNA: TGTGCCTGTGACACCGTACTGGGGGACCGCTCTTACACTGATAAACTCATCTTT.

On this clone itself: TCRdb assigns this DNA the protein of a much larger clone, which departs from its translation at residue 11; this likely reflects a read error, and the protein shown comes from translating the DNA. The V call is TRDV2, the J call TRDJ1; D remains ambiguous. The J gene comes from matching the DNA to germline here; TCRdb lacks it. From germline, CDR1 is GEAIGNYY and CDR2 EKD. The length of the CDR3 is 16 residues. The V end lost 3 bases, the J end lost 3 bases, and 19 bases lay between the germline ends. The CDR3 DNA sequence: TGTGCCTGTGACTTAGTCAGTGGTAAGGGGTCCGATAAACTCATCTTT. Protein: CACDLVSGKGSDKLIF.

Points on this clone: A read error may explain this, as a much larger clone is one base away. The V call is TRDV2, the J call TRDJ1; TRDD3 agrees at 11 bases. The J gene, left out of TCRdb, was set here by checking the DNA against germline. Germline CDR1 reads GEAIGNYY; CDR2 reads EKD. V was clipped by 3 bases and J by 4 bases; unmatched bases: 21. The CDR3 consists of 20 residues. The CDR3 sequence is CACDGVSAPWGIRGVDKLIF. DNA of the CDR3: TGTGCCTGTGACGGTGTTTCCGCTCCATGGGGGATACGGGGAGTCGATAAACTCATCTTT.

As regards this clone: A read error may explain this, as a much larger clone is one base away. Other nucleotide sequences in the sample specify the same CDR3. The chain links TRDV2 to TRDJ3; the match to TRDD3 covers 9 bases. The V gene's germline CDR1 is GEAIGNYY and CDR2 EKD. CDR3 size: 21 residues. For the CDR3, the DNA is TGTGCCTGTGACAAAGTGACTTCTGGGGGATCTAACTCCTGGGACACTCGACAGATGTTTTTC. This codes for CACDKVTSGGSNSWDTRQMFF.

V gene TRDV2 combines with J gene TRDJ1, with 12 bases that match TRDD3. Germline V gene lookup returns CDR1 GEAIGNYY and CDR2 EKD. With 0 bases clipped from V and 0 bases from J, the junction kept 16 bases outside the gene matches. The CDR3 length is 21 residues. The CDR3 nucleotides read TGTGCCTGTGACACCGTGAGGCTGGGGGATACGTGGGGGGCGGACACCGATAAACTCATCTTT. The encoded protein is CACDTVRLGDTWGADTDKLIF.

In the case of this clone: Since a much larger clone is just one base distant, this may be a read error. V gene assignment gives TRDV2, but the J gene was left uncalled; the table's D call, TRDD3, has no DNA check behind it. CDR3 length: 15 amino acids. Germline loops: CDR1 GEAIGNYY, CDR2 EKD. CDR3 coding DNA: TGTGCCTGTGACGCGGTGGGGGATAACACTGATAAACGCATCTTT. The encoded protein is CACDAVGDNTDKRIF.

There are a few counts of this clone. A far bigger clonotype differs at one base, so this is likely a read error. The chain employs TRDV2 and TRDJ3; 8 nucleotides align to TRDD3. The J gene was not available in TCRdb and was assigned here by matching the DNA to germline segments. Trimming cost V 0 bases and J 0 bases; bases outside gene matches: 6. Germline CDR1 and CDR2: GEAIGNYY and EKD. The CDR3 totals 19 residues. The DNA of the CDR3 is TGTGCCTGTGACACCGTCAGCCTGGGGGACTCCTGGGACACCCGACAGATGTTTTTC. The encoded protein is CACDTVSLGDSWDTRQMFF.

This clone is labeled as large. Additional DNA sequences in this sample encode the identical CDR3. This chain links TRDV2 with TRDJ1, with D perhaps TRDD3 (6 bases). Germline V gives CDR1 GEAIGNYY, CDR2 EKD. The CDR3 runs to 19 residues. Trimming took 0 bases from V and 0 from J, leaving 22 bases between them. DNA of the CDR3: TGTGCCTGTGACACCGTCTTGTCAGCTGGGGCAACGAACACCGATAAACTCATCTTT. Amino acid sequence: CACDTVLSAGATNTDKLIF.